This T cell receptor beta chain was sequenced for a study of beta chain features in type 1 diabetes. In the case of this clone: The target antigen is unknown.

Averaging around 120 mL, one heparinised blood draw came from each individual donor. The V gene lost 4 bases and the J gene lost 0 bases, with 17 bases spanning the gap. CDR3 length equals 18 residues. Per germline, CDR1 SGHDT and CDR2 YYEEEE. General study points: Within each of all four CD4+ subsets, Type 1 diabetes patients had TCRB CDR3s that were moderately but significantly shorter. Comparison showed that naive, central memory and Treg TCRB repertoires appeared more similar among patients than among healthy donors.

Sequenced material consisted of expressed TCRB transcripts (all of the isolated RNA was reverse transcribed). The assay was immunoSEQ multiplex PCR, and TCRdb's table has in-frame clones only and misses some. Found here are 550,000 to 850,000 clones, 10% to 15% of them singletons; the top ten hold 0.022%. The V and J genes are TRBV5-6 and TRBJ2-6; maybe TRBD1 (7 bases). The TCR sequence derives from a man in his late teens or twenties with type 1 diabetes. Sequenced input: naive CD4+ T cells from blood. CDR3: CASSRTTGRISGANVLTF. The CDR3, as DNA: TGTGCCAGCAGCCGCACGACAGGGAGGATCTCTGGGGCCAACGTCCTGACTTTC. Together with reference TRBV5-6 and TRBJ2-6, the CDR3 gives the full variable domain: DAGVTQSPTHLIKTRGQQVTLRCSPKSGHDTVSWYQQALGQGPQFIFQYYEEEERQRGNFPDRFSGHQFPNYSSELNVNALLLGDSALYLCASSRTTGRISGANVLTFGAGSRLTVL.